This entry lists 7 T cell receptor beta chains sequenced from one sample in a study of identical twins' blood T cells. MiXCR, applied by TCRdb to the 5' RACE reads, yields one record per CDR3 protein. In the table there are roughly 340,000 distinct CDR3 sequences, approximately 30% of which are singletons. What was sequenced was PBMCs. The receptors originated from a woman aged 18 to 55 in good health.

CDR3 sequence: CSAWTSGGYSTDTQYF. As DNA, the CDR3 is TGCAGTGCCTGGACTAGCGGGGGATATAGCACAGATACGCAGTATTTT. This chain links TRBV20-1 with TRBJ2-3, with 13 bases lining up with TRBD2. CDR1 is DFQATT and CDR2 is SNEGSKA in the germline V gene (reference sequence). The V and J ends lost 6 bases and 0 bases, in that order; junction bases with no gene match: 6. The CDR3 extends over 16 amino acids.

This clonotype has a count of ten or more. The chain links TRBV7-8 to TRBJ2-2, with D uncertain. CDR3 length: 12 residues. With 0 bases removed from V and 7 bases from J, the gap between germline ends came to 3 bases. Germline values: CDR1 SGHVS, CDR2 FQNEAQ. CDR3 in amino acids: CASSLALGELFF. DNA of the CDR3: TGTGCCAGCAGCTTAGCCCTCGGGGAGCTGTTTTTT.

This chain uses TRBV9 with TRBJ1-3; no definite D call. V was clipped by 3 bases and J by 0 bases, with 7 bases between them. The CDR3 totals 14 residues. CDR1 SGDLS and CDR2 YYNGEE come from the germline V gene. The CDR3 nucleotides read TGTGCCAGCAGCGACGAGGGCTCTGGAAACACCATATATTTT. Its protein is CASSDEGSGNTIYF.

There are many counts of this clonotype. The junction and the germline gene differ at one end; a read error may be behind it. The V gene is TRBV5-1, the J gene TRBJ1-1; D remains unclear. This CDR3 is built from 13 residues. Germline V lookup: CDR1 SGHRS, CDR2 YFSETQ. The CDR3 DNA sequence: TGTGCCAGCAGCTTAGGGTTGAACACTGAAGCTTTCTTT. This encodes CASSLGLNTEAFF.

The chain uses TRBV30 and TRBJ2-2; 10 nucleotides align to TRBD2. This CDR3 contains 17 residues. V gave up 0 bases and J gave up 6 bases; unmatched junction bases: 10. The V gene's germline CDR1 is GTSNPN and CDR2 SVGIG (reference sequence). This chain's CDR3 is CAWSVLRASGSPGELFF. CDR3 nucleotides: TGTGCCTGGAGTGTACTTAGGGCTAGCGGGAGTCCCGGGGAGCTGTTTTTT. Full variable domain (outside the CDR3, taken from reference TRBV30 and TRBJ2-2): SQTIHQWPATLVQPVGSPLSLECTVEGTSNPNLYWYRQAAGRGLQLLFYSVGIGQISSEVPQNLSASRPQDRQFILSSKKLLLSDSGFYLCAWSVLRASGSPGELFFGEGSRLTVL.

This chain links TRBV20-1 with TRBJ2-5; 7 nucleotides agree with TRBD1. The CDR3 extends over 13 amino acids. Germline CDR1 reads DFQATT; CDR2 reads SNEGSKA (reference sequence). J was trimmed by 4 bases and V by 6 bases; bases with no gene match: 8. In nucleotides, the CDR3 is TGCAGTGCCGTTAACACAGGGGTAGAGACCCAGTACTTC. Amino acid sequence: CSAVNTGVETQYF.

This clonotype was detected a few times. The chain has TRBV5-6 and TRBJ2-3; D is unresolved. This CDR3 has 14 residues. V was shortened by 1 base and J by 2 bases, with 8 bases between the two germline ends. Germline-derived CDR1 and CDR2 are SGHDT and YYEEEE. The CDR3 DNA follows: TGTGCCAGCAGCTTGAAGCGATACACAGATACGCAGTATTTT. Amino acid sequence: CASSLKRYTDTQYF.